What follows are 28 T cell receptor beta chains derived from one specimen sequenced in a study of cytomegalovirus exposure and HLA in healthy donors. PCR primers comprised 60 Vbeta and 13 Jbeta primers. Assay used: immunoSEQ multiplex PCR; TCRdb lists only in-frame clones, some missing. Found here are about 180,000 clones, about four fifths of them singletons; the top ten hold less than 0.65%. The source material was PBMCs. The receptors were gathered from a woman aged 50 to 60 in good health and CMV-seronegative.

Here the CDR3 reads CASSALAGIQETQYF. Here the CDR3 DNA reads TGCGCCAGCAGCGCGCTAGCGGGAATACAAGAGACCCAGTACTTC. The chain links TRBV4-1 to TRBJ2-5, with TRBD2 matching 9 bases. The germline gives CDR1 MGHRA, CDR2 YSYEKL. V lost 5 bases and J lost 2; bases outside the gene matches: 6. The CDR3 is 15 amino acids.

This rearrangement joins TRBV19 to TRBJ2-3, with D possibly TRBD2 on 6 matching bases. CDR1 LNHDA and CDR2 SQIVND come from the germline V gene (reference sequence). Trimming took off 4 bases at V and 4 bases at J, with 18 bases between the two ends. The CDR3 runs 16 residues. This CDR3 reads CASSSGINGYADTQYF. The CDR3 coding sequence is TGTGCCAGTAGTAGCGGGATTAACGGTTACGCAGATACGCAGTATTTT.

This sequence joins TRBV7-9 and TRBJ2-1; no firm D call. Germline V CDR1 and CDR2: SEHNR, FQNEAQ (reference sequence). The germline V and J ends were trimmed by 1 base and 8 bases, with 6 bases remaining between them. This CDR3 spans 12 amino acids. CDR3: CASSLVRHEQFF. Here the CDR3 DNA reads TGTGCCAGCAGCTTAGTGAGGCATGAGCAGTTCTTC.

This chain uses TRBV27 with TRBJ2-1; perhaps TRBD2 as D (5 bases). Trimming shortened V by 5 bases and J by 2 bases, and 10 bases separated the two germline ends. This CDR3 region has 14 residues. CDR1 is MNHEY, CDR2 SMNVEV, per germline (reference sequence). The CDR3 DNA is TGTGCCAGCAGTACATCGCGGGCCTACAATGAGCAGTTCTTC. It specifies CASSTSRAYNEQFF.

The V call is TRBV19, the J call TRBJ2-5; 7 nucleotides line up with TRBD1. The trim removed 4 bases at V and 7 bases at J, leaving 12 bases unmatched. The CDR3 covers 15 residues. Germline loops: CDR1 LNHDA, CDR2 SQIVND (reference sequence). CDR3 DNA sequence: TGTGCCAGTAGTACCCCGGGACAGAGTCCCGTGACCCAGTACTTC. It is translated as CASSTPGQSPVTQYF.

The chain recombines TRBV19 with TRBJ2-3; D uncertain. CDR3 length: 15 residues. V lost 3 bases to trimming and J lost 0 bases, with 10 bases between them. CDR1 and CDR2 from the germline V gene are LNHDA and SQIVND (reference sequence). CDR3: CASSIGQPSTDTQYF. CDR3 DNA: TGTGCCAGTAGTATCGGTCAACCTAGCACAGATACGCAGTATTTT.

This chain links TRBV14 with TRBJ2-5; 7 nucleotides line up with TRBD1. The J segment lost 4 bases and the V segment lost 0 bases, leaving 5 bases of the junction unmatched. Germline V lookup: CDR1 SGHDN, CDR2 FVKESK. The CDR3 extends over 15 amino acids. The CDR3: CASSQDFKGAETQYF. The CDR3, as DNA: TGTGCCAGCAGCCAAGATTTTAAGGGGGCAGAGACCCAGTACTTC. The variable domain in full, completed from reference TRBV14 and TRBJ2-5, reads EAGVTQFPSHSVIEKGQTVTLRCDPISGHDNLYWYRRVMGKEIKFLLHFVKESKQDESGMPNNRFLAERTGGTYSTLKVQPAELEDSGVYFCASSQDFKGAETQYFGPGTRLLVL.

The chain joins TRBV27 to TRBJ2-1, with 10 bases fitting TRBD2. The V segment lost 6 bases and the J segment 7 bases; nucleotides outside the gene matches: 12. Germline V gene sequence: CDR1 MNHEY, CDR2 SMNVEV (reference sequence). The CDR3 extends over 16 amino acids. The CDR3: CASRRMMGLASNEQFF. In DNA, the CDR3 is TGTGCCAGCAGGAGGATGATGGGACTAGCGTCGAATGAGCAGTTCTTC.

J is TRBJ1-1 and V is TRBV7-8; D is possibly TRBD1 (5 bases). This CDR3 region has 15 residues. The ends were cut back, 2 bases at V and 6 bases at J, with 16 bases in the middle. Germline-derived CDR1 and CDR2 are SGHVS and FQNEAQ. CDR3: CASSLFGGAGAEAFF. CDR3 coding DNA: TGTGCCAGCAGCTTATTTGGTGGCGCGGGGGCTGAAGCTTTCTTT. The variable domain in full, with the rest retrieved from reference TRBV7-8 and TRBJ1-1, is GAGVSQSPRYKVAKRGQDVALRCDPISGHVSLFWYQQALGQGPEFLTYFQNEAQLDKSGLPSDRFFAERPEGSVSTLKIQRTQQEDSAVYLCASSLFGGAGAEAFFGQGTRLTVV.

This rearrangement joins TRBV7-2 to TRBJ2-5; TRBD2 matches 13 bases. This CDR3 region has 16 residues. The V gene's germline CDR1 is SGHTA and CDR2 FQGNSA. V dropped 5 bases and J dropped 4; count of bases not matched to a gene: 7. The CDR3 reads CASSRLAGGAGETQYF. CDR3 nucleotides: TGTGCCAGCAGCAGACTAGCGGGGGGCGCTGGAGAGACCCAGTACTTC.

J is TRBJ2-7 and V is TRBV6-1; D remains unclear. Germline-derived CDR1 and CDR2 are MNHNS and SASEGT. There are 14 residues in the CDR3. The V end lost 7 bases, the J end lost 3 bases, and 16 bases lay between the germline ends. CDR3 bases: TGTGCCAGCACAGGCAGTGGCAGCAACTACGAGCAGTACTTC. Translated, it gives CASTGSGSNYEQYF.

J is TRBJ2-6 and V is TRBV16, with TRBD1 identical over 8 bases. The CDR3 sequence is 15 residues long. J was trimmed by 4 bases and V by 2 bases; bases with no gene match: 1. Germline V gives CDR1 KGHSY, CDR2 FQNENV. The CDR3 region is CASSQQGAGANVLTF. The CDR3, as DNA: TGTGCCAGCAGCCAACAGGGGGCAGGGGCCAACGTCCTGACTTTC.

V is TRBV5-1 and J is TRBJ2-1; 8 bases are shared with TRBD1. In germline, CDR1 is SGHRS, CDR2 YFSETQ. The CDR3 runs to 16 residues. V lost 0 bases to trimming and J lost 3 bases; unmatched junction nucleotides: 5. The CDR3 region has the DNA TGCGCCAGCAGCTTGGGCGGCAGGGGGCGCTACAATGAGCAGTTCTTC. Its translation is CASSLGGRGRYNEQFF.

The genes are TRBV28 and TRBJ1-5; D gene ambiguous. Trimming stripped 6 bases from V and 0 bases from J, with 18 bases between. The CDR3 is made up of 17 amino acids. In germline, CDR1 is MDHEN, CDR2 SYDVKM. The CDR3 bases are TGTGCCAGCAGCCCGTGGTCTCTGGGAGATAGCAATCAGCCCCAGCATTTT. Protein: CASSPWSLGDSNQPQHF.

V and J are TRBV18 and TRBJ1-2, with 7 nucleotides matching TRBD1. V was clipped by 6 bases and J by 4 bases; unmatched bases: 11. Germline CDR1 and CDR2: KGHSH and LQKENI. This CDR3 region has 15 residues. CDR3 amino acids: CASSQDRVVVYGYTF. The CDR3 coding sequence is TGTGCCAGCTCCCAAGACAGGGTAGTGGTCTATGGCTACACCTTC.

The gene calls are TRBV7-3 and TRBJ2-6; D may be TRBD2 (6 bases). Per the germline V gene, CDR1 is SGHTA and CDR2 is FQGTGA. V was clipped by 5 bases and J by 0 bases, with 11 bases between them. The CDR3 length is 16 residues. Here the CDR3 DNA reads TGTGCCAGCAGCCGGGACGGGAGCTCTGGGGCCAACGTCCTGACTTTC. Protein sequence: CASSRDGSSGANVLTF.

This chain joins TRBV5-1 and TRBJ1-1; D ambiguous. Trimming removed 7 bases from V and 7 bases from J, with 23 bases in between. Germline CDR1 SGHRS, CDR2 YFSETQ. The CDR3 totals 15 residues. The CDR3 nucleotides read TGCGCCAGCTACGCCGGGGAGCCATACCCTCTTGAAGCTTTCTTT. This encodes CASYAGEPYPLEAFF.

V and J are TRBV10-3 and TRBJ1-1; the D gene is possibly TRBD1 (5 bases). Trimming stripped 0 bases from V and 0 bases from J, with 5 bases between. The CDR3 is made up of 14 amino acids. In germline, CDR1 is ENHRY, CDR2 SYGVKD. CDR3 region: CAISESTVNTEAFF. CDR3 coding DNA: TGTGCCATCAGTGAGTCGACAGTGAACACTGAAGCTTTCTTT.

The CDR3 coding sequence is TGTGCCAGCAGCCCGGGGACCCGGGGGGCACAGTACTTC. It specifies CASSPGTRGAQYF. The rearrangement links TRBV7-2 to TRBJ2-5, with D maybe TRBD2 (7 bases). Germline V gene lookup returns CDR1 SGHTA and CDR2 FQGNSA. CDR3 size: 13 residues. The ends were cut back, 5 bases at V and 11 bases at J, with 18 bases in the middle.

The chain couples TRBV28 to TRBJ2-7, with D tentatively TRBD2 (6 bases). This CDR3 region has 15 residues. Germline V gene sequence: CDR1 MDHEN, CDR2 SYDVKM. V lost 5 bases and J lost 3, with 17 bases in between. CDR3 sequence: CASSGGAEGNYEQYF. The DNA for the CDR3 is TGTGCCAGCAGTGGCGGGGCAGAGGGGAACTACGAGCAGTACTTC.

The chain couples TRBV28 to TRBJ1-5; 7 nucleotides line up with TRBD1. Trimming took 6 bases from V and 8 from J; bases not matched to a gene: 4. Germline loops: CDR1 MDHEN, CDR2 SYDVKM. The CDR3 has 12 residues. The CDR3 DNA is TGTGCCAGCAGAGGGCAGGGGGAGCCCCAGCATTTT. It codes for CASRGQGEPQHF.

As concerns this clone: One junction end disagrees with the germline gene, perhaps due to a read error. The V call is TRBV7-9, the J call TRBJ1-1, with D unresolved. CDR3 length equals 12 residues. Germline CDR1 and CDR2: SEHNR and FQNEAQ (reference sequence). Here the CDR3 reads CSSSYDGVFAFF. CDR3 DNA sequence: TGTTCCAGCAGCTACGACGGGGTGTTTGCTTTCTTT. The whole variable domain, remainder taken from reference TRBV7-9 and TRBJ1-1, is DTGVSQNPRHKITKRGQNVTFRCDPISEHNRLYWYRQTLGQGPEFLTYFQNEAQLEKSRLLSDRFSAERPKGSFSTLEIQRTEQGDSAMYLCSSSYDGVFAFFGQGTRLTVV.

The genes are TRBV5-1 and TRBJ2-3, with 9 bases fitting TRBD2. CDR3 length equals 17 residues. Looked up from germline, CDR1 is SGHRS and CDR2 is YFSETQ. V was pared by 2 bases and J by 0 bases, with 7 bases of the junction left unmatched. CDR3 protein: CASSLMLAGASTDTQYF. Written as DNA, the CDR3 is TGCGCCAGCAGCTTAATGTTAGCGGGAGCTAGCACAGATACGCAGTATTTT. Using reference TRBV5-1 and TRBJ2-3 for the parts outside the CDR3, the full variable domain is KAGVTQTPRYLIKTRGQQVTLSCSPISGHRSVSWYQQTPGQGLQFLFEYFSETQRNKGNFPGRFSGRQFSNSRSEMNVSTLELGDSALYLCASSLMLAGASTDTQYFGPGTRLTVL.

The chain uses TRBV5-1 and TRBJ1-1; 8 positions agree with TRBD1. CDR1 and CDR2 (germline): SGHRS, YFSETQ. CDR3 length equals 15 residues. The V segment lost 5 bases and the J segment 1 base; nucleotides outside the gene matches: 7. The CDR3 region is CASRRTGPTNTEAFF. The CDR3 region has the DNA TGCGCCAGCAGGAGGACAGGGCCCACGAACACTGAAGCTTTCTTT.

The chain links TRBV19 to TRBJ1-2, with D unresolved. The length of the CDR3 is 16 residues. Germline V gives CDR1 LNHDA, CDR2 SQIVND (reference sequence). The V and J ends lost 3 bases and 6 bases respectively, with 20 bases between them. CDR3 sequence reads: CASSISGVRMKHGYTF. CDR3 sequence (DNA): TGTGCCAGTAGTATTAGCGGAGTCAGAATGAAACATGGCTACACCTTC.

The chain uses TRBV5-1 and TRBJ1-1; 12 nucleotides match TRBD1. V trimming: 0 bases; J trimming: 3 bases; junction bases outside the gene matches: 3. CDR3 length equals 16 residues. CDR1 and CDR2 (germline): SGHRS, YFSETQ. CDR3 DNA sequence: TGCGCCAGCAGCTTGGGTGGGACAGGGGGCGACACTGAAGCTTTCTTT. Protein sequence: CASSLGGTGGDTEAFF.

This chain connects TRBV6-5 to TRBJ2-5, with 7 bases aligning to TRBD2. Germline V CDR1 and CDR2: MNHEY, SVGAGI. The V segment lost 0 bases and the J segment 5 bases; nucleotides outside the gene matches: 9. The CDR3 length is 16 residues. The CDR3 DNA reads TGTGCCAGCAGTTACTCCCGACTAGCTTTTAGGGAGACCCAGTACTTC. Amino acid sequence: CASSYSRLAFRETQYF.

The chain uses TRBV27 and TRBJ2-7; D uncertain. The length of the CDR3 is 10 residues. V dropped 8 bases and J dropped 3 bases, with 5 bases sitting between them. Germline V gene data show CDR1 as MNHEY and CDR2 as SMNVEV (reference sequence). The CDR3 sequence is CASSGYEQYF. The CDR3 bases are TGTGCCAGCTCGGGCTACGAGCAGTACTTC.